The text below deals with one T cell receptor (beta chain). The authors built TCR beta libraries using iRepertoire HTBI primers and Arm-PCR of CDR3 regions. TCRdb re-called the multiplex PCR reads with MiXCR, one entry per CDR3 protein. Of 350,000 to 500,000 distinct CDR3 sequences in the sample, roughly 15% were seen once. The data derive from a study of regulatory T cells in long-lasting Graves disease. Described time point: newly diagnosed GD, antithyroid drugs for less than 3 months. PBMCs were the source of the RNA used for TCR sequencing. J was trimmed by 5 bases and V by 0 bases; bases with no gene match: 12. This CDR3 region has 17 residues. CDR1 is LNHNV, CDR2 YYDKDF, per germline (reference sequence). These data also featured in a second study, about T cells in Graves' hyperthyroidism and ophthalmopathy.

The sample here was peripheral blood mononuclear cells (PBMCs), taken at new diagnosis, from a patient treated with antithyroid drugs. This chain joins TRBV15 and TRBJ2-7; 8 positions agree with TRBD1. The TCR sequence derives from a young woman with Graves disease. DNA of the CDR3: TGTGCCACCAGCAGAGATCTTGACAGGGGCAAAGGCCACGAGCAGTACTTC. It yields the protein CATSRDLDRGKGHEQYF.